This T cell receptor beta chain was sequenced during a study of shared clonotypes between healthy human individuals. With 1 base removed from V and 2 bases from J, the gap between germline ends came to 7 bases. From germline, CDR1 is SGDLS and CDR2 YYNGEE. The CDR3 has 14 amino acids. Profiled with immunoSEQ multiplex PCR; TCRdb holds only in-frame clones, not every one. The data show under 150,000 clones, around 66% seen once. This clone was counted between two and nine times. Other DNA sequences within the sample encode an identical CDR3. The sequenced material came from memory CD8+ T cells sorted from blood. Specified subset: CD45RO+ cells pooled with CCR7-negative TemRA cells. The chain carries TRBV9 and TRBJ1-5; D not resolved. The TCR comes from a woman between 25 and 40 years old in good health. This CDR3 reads CASSVSWGNQPQHF. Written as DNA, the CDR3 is TGTGCCAGCAGCGTAAGCTGGGGCAATCAGCCCCAGCATTTT.